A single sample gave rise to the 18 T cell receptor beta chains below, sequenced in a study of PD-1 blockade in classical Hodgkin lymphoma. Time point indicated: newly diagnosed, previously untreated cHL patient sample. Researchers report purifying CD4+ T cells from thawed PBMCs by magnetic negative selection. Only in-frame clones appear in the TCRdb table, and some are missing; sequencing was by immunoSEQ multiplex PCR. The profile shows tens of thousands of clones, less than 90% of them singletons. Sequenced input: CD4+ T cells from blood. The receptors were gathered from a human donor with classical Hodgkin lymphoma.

The CDR3 nucleotides are TGTGCCAGCAGCTTGGGGACTAGCGGCCGCCAAGAGACCCAGTACTTC. Translated, it gives CASSLGTSGRQETQYF. The gene calls are TRBV5-4 and TRBJ2-5; 10 nucleotides match TRBD2. V gave up 0 bases and J gave up 1 base; unmatched junction bases: 3. The CDR3 spans 16 residues. Germline lookup yields CDR1 SGHNT and CDR2 YYREEE (reference sequence).

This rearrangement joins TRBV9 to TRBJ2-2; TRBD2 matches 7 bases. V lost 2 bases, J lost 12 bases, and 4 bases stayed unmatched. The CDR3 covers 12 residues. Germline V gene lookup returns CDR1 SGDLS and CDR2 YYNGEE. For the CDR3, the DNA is TGTGCCAGCAGCGTGTACGGGGGGAAGCTGTTTTTT. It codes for CASSVYGGKLFF.

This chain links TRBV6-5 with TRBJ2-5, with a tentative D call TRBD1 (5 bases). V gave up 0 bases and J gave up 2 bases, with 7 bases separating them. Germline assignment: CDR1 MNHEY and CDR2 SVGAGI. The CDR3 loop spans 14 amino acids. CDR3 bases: TGTGCCAGCAGTTACTCGGGGCAGCAAGAGACCCAGTACTTC. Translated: CASSYSGQQETQYF.

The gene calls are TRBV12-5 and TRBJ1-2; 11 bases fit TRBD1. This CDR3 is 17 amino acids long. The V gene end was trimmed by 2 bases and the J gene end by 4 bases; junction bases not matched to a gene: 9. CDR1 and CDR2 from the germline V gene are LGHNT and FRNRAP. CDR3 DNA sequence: TGTGCTAGTGGTTTGCCCCGGGGGACAGGGGGTGCCTATGGCTACACCTTC. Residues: CASGLPRGTGGAYGYTF. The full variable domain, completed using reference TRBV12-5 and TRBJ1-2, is DARVTQTPRHKVTEMGQEVTMRCQPILGHNTVFWYRQTMMQGLELLAYFRNRAPLDDSGMPKDRFSAEMPDATLATLKIQPSEPRDSAVYFCASGLPRGTGGAYGYTFGSGTRLTVV.

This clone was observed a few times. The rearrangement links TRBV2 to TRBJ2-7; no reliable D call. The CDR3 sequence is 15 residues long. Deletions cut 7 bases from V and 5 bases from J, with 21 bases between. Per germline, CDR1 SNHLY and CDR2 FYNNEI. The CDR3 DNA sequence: TGTGCCAGCACCTACGACGCTTTCTCCCCCAACGAGCAGTACTTC. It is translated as CASTYDAFSPNEQYF. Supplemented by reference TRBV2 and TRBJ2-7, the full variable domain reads EPEVTQTPSHQVTQMGQEVILRCVPISNHLYFYWYRQILGQKVEFLVSFYNNEISEKSEIFDDQFSVERPDGSNFTLKIRSTKLEDSAMYFCASTYDAFSPNEQYFGPGTRLTVT.

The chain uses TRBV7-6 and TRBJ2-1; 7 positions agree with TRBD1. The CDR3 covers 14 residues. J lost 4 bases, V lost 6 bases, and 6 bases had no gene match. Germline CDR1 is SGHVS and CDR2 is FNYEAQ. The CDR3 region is CASRSGDRYNEQFF. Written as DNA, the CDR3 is TGTGCCAGCAGGTCAGGGGACAGATACAATGAGCAGTTCTTC.

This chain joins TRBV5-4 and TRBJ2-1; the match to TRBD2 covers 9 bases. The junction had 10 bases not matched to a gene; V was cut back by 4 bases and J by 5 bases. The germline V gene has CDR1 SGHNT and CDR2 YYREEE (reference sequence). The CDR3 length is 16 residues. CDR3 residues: CASSPRWREGNNEQFF. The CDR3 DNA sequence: TGTGCCAGCAGCCCGAGGTGGCGGGAGGGGAACAATGAGCAGTTCTTC. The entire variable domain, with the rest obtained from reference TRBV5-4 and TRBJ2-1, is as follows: ETGVTQSPTHLIKTRGQQVTLRCSSQSGHNTVSWYQQALGQGPQFIFQYYREEENGRGNFPPRFSGLQFPNYSSELNVNALELDDSALYLCASSPRWREGNNEQFFGPGTRLTVL.

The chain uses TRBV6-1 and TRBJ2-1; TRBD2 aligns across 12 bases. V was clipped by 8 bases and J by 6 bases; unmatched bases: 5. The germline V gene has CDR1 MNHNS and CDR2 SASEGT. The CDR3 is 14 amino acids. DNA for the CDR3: TGTGCCAGCGACGGACTAGCGGGACTCAATGAGCAGTTCTTC. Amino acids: CASDGLAGLNEQFF.

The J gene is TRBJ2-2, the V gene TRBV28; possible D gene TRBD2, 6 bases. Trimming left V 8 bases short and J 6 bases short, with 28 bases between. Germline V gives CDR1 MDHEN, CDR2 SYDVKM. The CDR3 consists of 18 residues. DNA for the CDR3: TGTGCCAGCTTCTTCTCATACGGGGGAAGTGGCGGACCCGGGGAGCTGTTTTTT. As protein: CASFFSYGGSGGPGELFF.

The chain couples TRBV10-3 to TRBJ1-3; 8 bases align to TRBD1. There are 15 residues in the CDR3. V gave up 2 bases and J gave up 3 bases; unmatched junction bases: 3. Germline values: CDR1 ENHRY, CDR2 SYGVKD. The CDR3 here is CAISETGGVGNTIYF. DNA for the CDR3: TGTGCCATCAGTGAGACAGGGGGAGTTGGAAACACCATATATTTT.

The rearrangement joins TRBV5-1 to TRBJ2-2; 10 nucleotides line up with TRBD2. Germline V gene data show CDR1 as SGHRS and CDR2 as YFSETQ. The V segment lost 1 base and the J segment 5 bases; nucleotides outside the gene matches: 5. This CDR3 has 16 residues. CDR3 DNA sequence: TGCGCCAGCAGCTTGAGGGGACTAGCGTCAACCGGGGAGCTGTTTTTT. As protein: CASSLRGLASTGELFF.

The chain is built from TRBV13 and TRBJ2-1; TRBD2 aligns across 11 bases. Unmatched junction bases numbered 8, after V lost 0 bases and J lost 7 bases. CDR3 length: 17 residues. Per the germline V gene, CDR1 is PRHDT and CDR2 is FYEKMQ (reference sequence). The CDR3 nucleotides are TGTGCCAGCAGCTTAGGACTAGCGGGAGCCCTTGAAAATGAGCAGTTCTTC. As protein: CASSLGLAGALENEQFF.

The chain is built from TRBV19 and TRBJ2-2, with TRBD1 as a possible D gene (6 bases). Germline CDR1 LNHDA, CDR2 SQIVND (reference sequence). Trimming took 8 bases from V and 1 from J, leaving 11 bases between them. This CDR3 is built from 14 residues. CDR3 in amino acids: CASSPGQNTGELFF. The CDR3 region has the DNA TGTGCCAGTTCTCCGGGACAGAACACCGGGGAGCTGTTTTTT.

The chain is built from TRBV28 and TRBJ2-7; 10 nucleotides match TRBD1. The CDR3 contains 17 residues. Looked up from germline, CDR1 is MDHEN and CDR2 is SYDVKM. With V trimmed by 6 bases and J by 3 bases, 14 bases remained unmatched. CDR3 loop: CASSLPVGQGIHYEQYF. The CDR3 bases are TGTGCCAGCAGCTTACCGGTGGGACAGGGGATTCACTACGAGCAGTACTTC.

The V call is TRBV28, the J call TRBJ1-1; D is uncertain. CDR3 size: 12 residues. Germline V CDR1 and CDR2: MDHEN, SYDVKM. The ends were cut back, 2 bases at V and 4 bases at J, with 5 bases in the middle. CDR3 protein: CASSLGFTEAFF. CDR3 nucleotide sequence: TGTGCCAGCAGTTTAGGGTTCACTGAAGCTTTCTTT.

The CDR3 here is CASSPDTSGNTIYF. The CDR3 DNA reads TGTGCCAGCAGCCCGGACACCTCTGGAAACACCATATATTTT. The chain recombines TRBV2 with TRBJ1-3; perhaps TRBD1 as D (5 bases). V shed 6 bases and J shed 0 bases, with 9 bases lying between them. The CDR3 extends over 14 amino acids. CDR1 and CDR2 (germline): SNHLY, FYNNEI.

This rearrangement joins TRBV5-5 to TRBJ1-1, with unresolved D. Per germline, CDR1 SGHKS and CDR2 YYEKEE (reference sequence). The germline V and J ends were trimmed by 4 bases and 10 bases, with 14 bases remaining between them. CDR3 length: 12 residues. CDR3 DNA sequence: TGTGCCAGCAGCCCCTTTGCCCAAACAGCTTTCTTT. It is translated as CASSPFAQTAFF.

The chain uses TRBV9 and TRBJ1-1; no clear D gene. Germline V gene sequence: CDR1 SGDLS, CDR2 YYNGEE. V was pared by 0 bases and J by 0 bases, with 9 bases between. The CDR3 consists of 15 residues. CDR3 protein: CASSVGPDMNTEAFF. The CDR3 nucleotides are TGTGCCAGCAGCGTAGGACCAGATATGAACACTGAAGCTTTCTTT.